This TCR beta chain was captured in a study of cytomegalovirus exposure and HLA in healthy donors (dated by TCRdb to the late 2010s). Describing the broader study: According to an earlier analysis of several hundred of the donors, about 170 million T cells yielded over 90 million unique TCR beta sequences and about 280 Gb of sequence data. An early release that covered fewer than 750 HLA-typed donors contained about 300 gigabases of sequencing data and roughly 84 million unique TCR sequences. Among the roughly 370 genotyped donors, about 85% belonged to the genetic ancestry cluster associated with self-reported Caucasian donors. The study aimed to test whether signatures of past pathogen exposure could be identified by cataloging public T cell receptors. The study profiled the T cell repertoires of hundreds of subjects by immunosequencing and related them to cytomegalovirus serostatus. Along with the roughly 670-subject first cohort, a separate validation cohort of over 90 different subjects was used. To predict cytomegalovirus infection status, the study brought together high-throughput TCR immunosequencing, statistical association of individual TCRs with disease status, and machine learning. To study patterns of TCR occurrence, a later analysis re-analyzed previously published TCR beta repertoires from around 670 donors and added high-resolution HLA genotyping. In the later analysis, no new phenotypic data were used to find candidate immune exposures; instead, reliance was placed on TCR beta sequences and their occurrence across donors. An earlier analysis of a few hundred of the donors applied high-throughput TCR beta sequencing to assess whether each TCR beta V gene segment acted as functional or pseudogenic. Donor age, sex, ethnicity and CMV serostatus were compiled together with the repertoire data. In a later genetic analysis, genome-wide SNP genotypes for about three fifths of the roughly 670 donors were used, and that subset was treated as a discovery cohort. Every repertoire in the discovery cohort had been generated on one and the same sequencing platform. Class I and class II HLA loci were covered by the typing at four-digit resolution. The number of typed donors differed by locus: about 629-630 for A, B, C, DRB1 and DQB1; some 500 for DQA1; around 580 for DPA1; and 450 to 480 for DPB1. Roughly 5 DR-DQ haplotypes were handled as single units for association and clustering because linkage in the cohort was strong. Among about 410 genotyped donors of the cohort, an average of about 220,000 unique TCR beta nucleotide sequences was sequenced per donor, of which about 19% were non-productive.

In total, fewer than 750 healthy bone marrow donors made up the cohort. All cohort members were sampled while nominally healthy, although unrecorded immune exposures were likely present. The donor was CMV seropositive and was included in the group of 289 seropositive cohort members. A peripheral blood sample was collected from each donor, and TCR beta sequencing was performed on peripheral blood mononuclear cells. The Qiagen DNeasy Blood Extraction Kit was used to extract genomic DNA from the blood cell samples. Paper-wide results and their limitations: Because HLA typing was missing for some donors at each locus, association tests included only the typed subset. Specific HLA alleles were associated with over 15,000 TCR beta sequences at a false discovery rate of 0.05 in a later analysis. According to a later analysis, TCR association rates differed among HLA loci, with DRB1 alleles showing the most associated TCRs and HLA-C alleles showing the fewest. A further reported finding was that TCR beta sequences accurately predicted the HLA-A and HLA-B alleles for most subjects in the first cohort. Cytomegalovirus status was reported to be diagnosed by the classifier with high specificity and sensitivity in both the original and validation cohorts. The cohort was sequenced for TCR beta chains only, and without alpha or paired-chain data the features that could be detected were limited. According to a later genetic analysis, donors in an Asian-associated ancestry cluster had fewer N-insertions in productive TCRs than the roughly 670-donor mean. Presence/absence analyses assumed roughly uniform sequencing depth across donors, an assumption that may not hold. According to the authors, the approach could potentially be generalized to other disease states and immunological phenotypes. A few of the identified cytomegalovirus-associated TCR beta chains were confirmed in vitro to be specific for cytomegalovirus antigens. Immune exposure information for the cohort was limited to CMV serostatus. Correlated functional status among segregating V segments might reflect linkage disequilibrium, but an unknown experimental factor could not be ruled out. Because the 87-base-pair reads could not distinguish some IMGT-functional V segments, including TRBV6-2 and TRBV6-3, those segments were excluded. Because counts were too low, approximately 18 rarely observed V segments, including chromosome 9 orphons, were excluded from the earlier analysis of some 590 of the donors. When HLA alleles, especially DR and DQ, strongly co-occurred, TCR associations were difficult to assign to individual alleles. In an earlier analysis of fewer than 700 of the donors, most TCR beta V segments appeared in productive rearrangements about 90% or about 30% of the time, broadly matching IMGT annotations. A later genetic analysis associated a missense DCLRE1C variant with V-gene and J-gene trimming of TCR beta chains, and an independent cohort replicated the association. Most TCR sequences were seen in very few donors, while some public TCRs were found in many individuals. In a later analysis, most CMV-associated TCR beta chains were found to appear HLA-restricted, with HLA associations seemingly driven largely by CMV exposure. Compared with equally common non-associated chains, HLA-associated TCR beta chains in a later analysis were more clonally expanded and had lower generation probabilities. The sequencing pipeline was judged likely to have produced a cluster of highly shared sequence variants as a technical artifact. A later analysis reported that several top co-occurrence clusters appeared linked to parvovirus B19, influenza, CMV and Epstein-Barr virus. The study listed over 150 TCR beta chains as associated with cytomegalovirus.

Libraries were prepared through the immunoSEQ multiplex PCR assay. For the multiplex PCR, a mixture combining 60 forward primers for TCR Vbeta segments and 13 reverse primers for TCR Jbeta segments was used. The CDR3 region of rearranged TCR beta genes was amplified from genomic DNA by a multiplex PCR assay. The amplified TCR beta libraries were sequenced on the Illumina HiSeq System as 87-base-pair reads. In the paper's pipeline: A later analysis tallied around 80 million unique TCR beta chains across the 700 or so repertoires, and approximately 11 million of those chains were shared by two or more donors. Raw reads were error-corrected and collapsed into unique sequences with a nearest-neighbor algorithm that merged closely related sequences to remove PCR and sequencing errors. V, D and J gene segments were assigned by aligning CDR3 sequences to IMGT reference sequences. For a sequence to be retained, at least a six-nucleotide match to both a V gene segment and a J gene segment was required. A rearrangement counted as productive if the CDR3 had no stop codons and remained in frame with V and J, and every other rearrangement counted as non-productive. Following IMGT convention, CDR3 was defined as the stretch from the second conserved V-encoded cysteine up to the conserved J-encoded phenylalanine. The earlier analysis of 500 to 600 of the donors excluded sequences that lacked an unambiguous match to a single V gene segment. An earlier analysis of almost 600 of the donors classified V segments as functional when productive rearrangements were above 56.7% and as segregating when the standard deviation between donors was above 5%. To diagnose cytomegalovirus status from the catalog of TCR beta chain sequences, a statistical classification framework was built. In a later analysis, V and J genes were assigned by comparing TCR nucleotide sequences against IMGT/GENE-DB human TR gene sequences. The TCRdist pipeline was used in a later analysis to assign CDR3 sequences and most-parsimonious VDJ recombination scenarios. In a later analysis, each TCR beta chain was defined by its CDR3 amino acid sequence together with its V-gene family, and reads without a unique V-gene family were excluded. As a way to deal with suspected cross-contamination and a sequencing artifact, a later analysis dropped hundreds of nucleotide sequences that were highly shared and had low generation probability. In a later analysis, a clonal expansion index was calculated for each public chain from normalized within-repertoire ranks of inferred template counts. Generation probabilities in a later analysis came from a VDJ recombination model fitted to out-of-frame rearrangements, and those results were checked against IGoR. A later analysis scored TCR-TCR, TCR-HLA and TCR-CMV co-occurrence with hypergeometric tests, applying a repertoire-size bias correction to TCR pairs. To estimate false discovery rates, a later analysis permuted the HLA or CMV assignments 20 times. In a later analysis, co-occurring TCRs were grouped using DBSCAN, and TCRdist sequence similarity was added for clustering within HLA-allele-positive subsets. Repertoires with fewer than 30,000 or more than 120,000 public chains were left out of co-occurrence clustering, as were roughly five repertoires with anomalous nucleotide sharing. TCRdb took over this immuneACCESS table, retaining in-frame rearrangements with V and J assigned. Such tables are incomplete; in checked studies, under half of the missing clones stem from an unresolved V gene, and the remainder is unexplained. V, J and clone size were drawn from that table, and D and trimming were deduced from the DNA. The sample yields 40,000 to 55,000 clones; around 81% were counted once. 2% to 2.5% of the sample comes from the top ten.

Details on this clone: Its binding antigen is unknown. The record has no base qualities; no much larger clone is one base away. In the same sample, other DNA sequences code for this CDR3.

Trimmed from V: 7 bases; trimmed from J: 3 bases; junction bases lacking a gene match: 8. The CDR1 and CDR2 encoded by the germline V gene are SNHLY and FYNNEI. Measured from the cysteine to the phenylalanine, the CDR3 is 14 residues long. Only the CDR3 DNA stays, 42 bases, in frame from base 1. Sequencing input: PBMCs. This TCR was sampled from a boy between 10 and 17 years old in good health and CMV-seropositive. The chain couples TRBV2 to TRBJ1-2; 7 nucleotides in the junction match TRBD1. The sequenced DNA: TGTGCCAGCACCCCCCGGGACAGAGACTATGGCTACACCTTC. This sequence encodes CASTPRDRDYGYTF.